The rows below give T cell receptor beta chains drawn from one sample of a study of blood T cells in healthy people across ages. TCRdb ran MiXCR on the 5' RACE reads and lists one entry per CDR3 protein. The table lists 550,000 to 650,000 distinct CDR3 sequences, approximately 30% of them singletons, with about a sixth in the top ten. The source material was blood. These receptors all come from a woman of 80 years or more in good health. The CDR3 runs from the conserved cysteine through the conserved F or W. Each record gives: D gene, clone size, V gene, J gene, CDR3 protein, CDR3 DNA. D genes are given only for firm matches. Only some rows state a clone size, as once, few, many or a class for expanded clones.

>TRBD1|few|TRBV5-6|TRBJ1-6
CASRAGTGVNSPLHF
TGTGCCAGCAGAGCTGGGACAGGCGTTAATTCACCCCTCCACTTT
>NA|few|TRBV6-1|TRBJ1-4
CASSPQGLSNEKLFF
TGTGCCAGCAGCCCCCAGGGGCTTTCTAATGAAAAACTGTTTTTT
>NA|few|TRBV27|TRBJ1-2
CASSHPPTTNYGYTF
TGTGCCAGCAGTCATCCCCCGACGACAAACTATGGCTACACCTTC
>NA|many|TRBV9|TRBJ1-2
CASSVASQLTFYGYTF
TGTGCCAGCAGCGTAGCAAGCCAACTTACCTTCTATGGCTACACCTTC
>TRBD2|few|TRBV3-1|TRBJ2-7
CASSQAGGAYNEQYF
TGTGCCAGCAGCCAAGCGGGGGGGGCCTACAATGAGCAGTACTTC
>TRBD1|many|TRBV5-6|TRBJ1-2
CASSPGQGRSASYGYTF
TGTGCCAGCAGCCCCGGACAGGGAAGGTCTGCTTCCTATGGCTACACCTTC
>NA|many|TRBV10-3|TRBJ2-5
CAIGAATDSETQYF
TGTGCCATCGGGGCGGCCACAGACTCAGAGACCCAGTACTTC
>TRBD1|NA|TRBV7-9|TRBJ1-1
CASSRDRGMVSVTEAFF
TGTGCCAGCAGCAGAGACAGGGGGATGGTCTCGGTAACTGAAGCTTTCTTT
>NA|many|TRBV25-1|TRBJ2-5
CASSVGGAVETQYF
TGTGCCAGCAGTGTTGGGGGGGCCGTTGAGACCCAGTACTTC
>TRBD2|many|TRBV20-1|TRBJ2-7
CSASRLADFSYEQYF
TGCAGTGCTAGTCGCCTAGCGGACTTCTCCTACGAGCAGTACTTC
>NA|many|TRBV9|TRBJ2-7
CASSPNHYEQYF
TGTGCCAGCAGCCCCAATCACTACGAGCAGTACTTC
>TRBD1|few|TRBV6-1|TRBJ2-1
CASSRPSGQPRDNEQFF
TGTGCCAGCAGTAGACCCTCGGGACAGCCAAGGGACAATGAGCAGTTCTTC
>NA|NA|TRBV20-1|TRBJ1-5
CSARDLQRSWNQPQHF
TGCAGTGCTAGAGATTTGCAGCGGTCCTGGAATCAGCCCCAGCATTTT
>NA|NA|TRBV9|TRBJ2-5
CASSFDGTPRETQYF
TGTGCCAGCAGCTTCGACGGGACTCCCAGAGAGACCCAGTACTTC
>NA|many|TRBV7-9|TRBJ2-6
CASSFPPGVERGSNVLTF
TGTGCCAGCAGCTTCCCCCCCGGGGTAGAGAGGGGCTCCAACGTCCTGACTTTC
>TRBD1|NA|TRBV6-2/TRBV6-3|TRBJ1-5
CASSLGAGGDQPQHF
TGTGCCAGCAGTTTAGGCGCAGGGGGTGATCAGCCCCAGCATTTT
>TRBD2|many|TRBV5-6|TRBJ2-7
CASSSGLAGKGEQYF
TGTGCCAGCAGCTCTGGACTAGCGGGGAAGGGGGAGCAGTACTTC
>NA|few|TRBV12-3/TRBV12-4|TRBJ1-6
CASSVYIGPGYNSPRHF
TGTGCCAGCAGTGTGTATATAGGTCCGGGGTATAATTCACCCCGCCACTTT
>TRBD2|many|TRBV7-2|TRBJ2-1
CASSTVGGSSYNEQFF
TGTGCCAGCAGCACCGTCGGGGGGAGCTCCTACAATGAGCAGTTCTTC
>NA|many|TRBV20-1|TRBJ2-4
CSARDPGREGYIQYF
TGCAGTGCTAGAGATCCGGGCCGAGAGGGGTACATTCAGTACTTC
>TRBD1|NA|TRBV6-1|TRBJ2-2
CASSEKGQGVTGELFF
TGTGCCAGCAGTGAAAAGGGACAGGGAGTCACCGGGGAGCTGTTTTTT
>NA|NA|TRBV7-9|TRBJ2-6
CASSPGVGVMSGANVLTF
TGTGCCAGCAGCCCAGGTGTGGGAGTTATGTCTGGGGCCAACGTCCTGACTTTC
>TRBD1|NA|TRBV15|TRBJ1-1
CATRPRQGASEAFF
TGTGCCACCAGACCCCGGCAGGGGGCGAGTGAAGCTTTCTTT
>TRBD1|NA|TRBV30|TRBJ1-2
CAWRVWGQGYGYTF
TGTGCCTGGAGAGTTTGGGGACAGGGCTATGGCTACACCTTC
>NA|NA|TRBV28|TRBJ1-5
CASSLGALNQPQHF
TGTGCCAGCAGCCTGGGGGCCCTCAATCAGCCCCAGCATTTT
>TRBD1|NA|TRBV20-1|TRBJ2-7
CSALGQGVQLDEQYF
TGTAGTGCGTTAGGGCAGGGGGTCCAGTTGGATGAGCAGTACTTC
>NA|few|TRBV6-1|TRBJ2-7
CASSQALDEQYF
TGTGCCAGCAGCCAAGCCCTCGATGAGCAGTACTTC
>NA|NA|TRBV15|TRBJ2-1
CATSRDSANEQFF
TGTGCCACCAGCAGAGATTCGGCCAATGAGCAGTTCTTC
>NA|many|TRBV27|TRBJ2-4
CASSPYLAESKNIQYF
TGTGCCAGCAGTCCATACCTGGCTGAGTCCAAAAACATTCAGTACTTC
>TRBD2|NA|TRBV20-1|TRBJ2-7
CSARTSGAYEQYF
TGCAGTGCTAGGACTAGCGGGGCCTACGAGCAGTACTTC
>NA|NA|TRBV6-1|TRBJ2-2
CASSVIQVNTGELFF
TGTGCCAGCAGTGTCATACAGGTTAACACCGGGGAGCTGTTTTTT
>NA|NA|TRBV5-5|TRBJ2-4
CASSPPRAAKNIQYF
TGTGCCAGCAGCCCGCCGAGGGCAGCCAAAAACATTCAGTACTTC
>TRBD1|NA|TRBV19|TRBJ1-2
CASRQGGFGYTF
TGTGCCAGTAGACAGGGGGGGTTTGGCTACACCTTC
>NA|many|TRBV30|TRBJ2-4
CAWSAGFGIQYF
TGTGCCTGGAGTGCAGGGTTTGGCATTCAGTACTTC
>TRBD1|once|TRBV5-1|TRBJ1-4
CASSWADRGGEKLFF
TGCGCCAGCAGCTGGGCCGACAGGGGAGGTGAAAAACTGTTTTTT
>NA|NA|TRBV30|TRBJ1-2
CAWSVPGFRGYGYTF
TGTGCCTGGAGTGTACCGGGCTTCCGCGGCTATGGCTACACCTTC
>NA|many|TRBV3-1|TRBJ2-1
CASSHERGLYNEQFF
TGTGCCAGCAGCCATGAAAGAGGTCTATACAATGAGCAGTTCTTC
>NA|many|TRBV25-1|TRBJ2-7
CASRQTGQGFSEQYF
TGTGCCAGCAGGCAGACGGGACAAGGATTCAGCGAGCAGTACTTC
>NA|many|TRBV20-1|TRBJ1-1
CSARDEWGGNTEAFF
TGCAGTGCTAGAGATGAGTGGGGCGGGAACACTGAAGCTTTCTTT
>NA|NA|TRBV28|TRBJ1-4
CASGRLGYEKLFF
TGTGCCAGCGGGAGGCTGGGGTATGAAAAACTGTTTTTT
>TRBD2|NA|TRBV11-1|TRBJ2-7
CASSLGVAGAYEQYF
TGTGCCAGCAGCTTAGGGGTAGCGGGAGCTTACGAGCAGTACTTC
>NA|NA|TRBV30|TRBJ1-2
CAWSLKVYGYTF
TGTGCCTGGAGTTTGAAAGTTTATGGCTACACCTTC
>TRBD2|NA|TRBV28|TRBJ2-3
CASSLAGVVDTQYF
TGTGCCAGCAGTTTAGCGGGAGTGGTAGATACGCAGTATTTT
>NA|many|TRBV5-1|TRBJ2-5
CASSLQGRELETQYF
TGCGCCAGCAGCCTACAGGGCAGGGAATTGGAGACCCAGTACTTC
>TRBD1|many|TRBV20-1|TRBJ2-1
CSAPGQGYNEQFF
TGCAGTGCTCCGGGACAGGGCTACAATGAGCAGTTCTTC
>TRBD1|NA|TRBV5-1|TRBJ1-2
CASGQGGSPGYTF
TGCGCCAGCGGCCAGGGGGGGTCTCCTGGCTACACCTTC
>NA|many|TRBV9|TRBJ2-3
CASSVEGGTSTDTQYF
TGTGCCAGCAGCGTAGAAGGCGGGACTAGCACAGATACGCAGTATTTT
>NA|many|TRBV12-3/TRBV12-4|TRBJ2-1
CASRGTDNEQFF
TGTGCCAGCAGGGGGACGGACAATGAGCAGTTCTTC
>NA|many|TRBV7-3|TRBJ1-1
CASSLNPPVPKGEAFF
TGTGCCAGCAGCCTAAACCCCCCGGTACCAAAAGGTGAAGCTTTCTTT
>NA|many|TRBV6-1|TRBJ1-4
CASAQGGTNEKLFF
TGTGCCAGCGCCCAGGGAGGAACTAATGAAAAACTGTTTTTT
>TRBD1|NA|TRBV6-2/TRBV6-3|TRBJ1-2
CAGRRDSIYYGYTF
TGTGCCGGCAGGCGGGACAGCATTTACTATGGCTACACCTTC
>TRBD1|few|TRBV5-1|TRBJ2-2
CASSSDRGRVSGELFF
TGCGCCAGCAGCTCGGACAGGGGGCGAGTGTCCGGGGAGCTGTTTTTT
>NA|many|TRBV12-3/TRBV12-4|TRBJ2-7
CASSFLDRRGEQYF
TGTGCCAGCAGTTTCCTGGACAGGCGGGGGGAGCAGTACTTC
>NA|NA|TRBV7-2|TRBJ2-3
CASSLARGGDTQYF
TGTGCCAGCAGCTTAGCTAGGGGTGGGGATACGCAGTATTTT
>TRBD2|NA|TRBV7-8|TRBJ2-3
CASSLEGWSGGPFGTQYF
TGTGCCAGCAGCTTAGAGGGGTGGAGCGGGGGGCCGTTTGGTACGCAGTATTTT
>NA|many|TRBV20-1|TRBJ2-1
CSAGLVARSYNEQFF
TGCAGTGCTGGGCTCGTAGCGCGCTCCTACAATGAGCAGTTCTTC
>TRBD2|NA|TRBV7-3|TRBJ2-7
CASSDGLAGVYEQYF
TGTGCCAGCAGCGACGGACTAGCGGGAGTTTACGAGCAGTACTTC
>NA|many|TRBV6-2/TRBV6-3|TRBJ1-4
CASSLGRRYEKLFF
TGTGCCAGCAGTCTCGGTCGTCGTTATGAAAAACTGTTTTTT
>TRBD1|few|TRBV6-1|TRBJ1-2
CASSIDRVYGYTF
TGTGCCAGCAGTATTGACAGGGTTTATGGCTACACCTTC